One sample yielded the 29 T cell receptor beta chains listed below, sequenced in a study of blood T cell repertoires in COVID-19. The table came from immunoSEQ multiplex PCR; TCRdb's copy has only in-frame clones and leaves some out. This table has approximately 170,000 clones, 65% to 90% appearing once. Source material: peripheral blood. These receptors originate from a man between 50 and 59 years old with active or convalescent COVID-19.

The V call is TRBV6-5, the J call TRBJ2-3; a weak D match, TRBD1 (5 bases). CDR3 size: 15 residues. Deletions cut 6 bases from V and 4 bases from J, with 17 bases between. Per the germline V gene, CDR1 is MNHEY and CDR2 is SVGAGI. CDR3 DNA sequence: TGTGCCAGCAGGTATCAGTTCAGGGCTGCAGATACGCAGTATTTT. Translating it yields CASRYQFRAADTQYF.

CDR3 sequence (DNA): TGTGCCAGCACCAAACCGGGACAGACTAATTCACCCCTCCACTTT. This encodes CASTKPGQTNSPLHF. The gene calls are TRBV7-9 and TRBJ1-6; 7 bases are shared with TRBD1. The CDR3 is made up of 15 amino acids. The V segment lost 7 bases and the J segment 6 bases; nucleotides outside the gene matches: 9. Per the germline V gene, CDR1 is SEHNR and CDR2 is FQNEAQ (reference sequence).

The chain is built from TRBV19 and TRBJ1-5, with TRBD1 identical over 7 bases. V dropped 8 bases and J dropped 3; count of bases not matched to a gene: 7. The CDR3 totals 14 residues. Per germline, CDR1 LNHDA and CDR2 SQIVND (reference sequence). The CDR3 sequence: CASGPGGNNQPQHF. CDR3 DNA sequence: TGTGCCAGTGGACCAGGGGGAAACAATCAGCCCCAGCATTTT. The whole variable domain, remainder taken from reference TRBV19 and TRBJ1-5, is DGGITQSPKYLFRKEGQNVTLSCEQNLNHDAMYWYRQDPGQGLRLIYYSQIVNDFQKGDIAEGYSVSREKKESFPLTVTSAQKNPTAFYLCASGPGGNNQPQHFGDGTRLSIL.

This clone was recorded once. V usage is TRBV5-6 and J usage is TRBJ1-1; D is uncertain. CDR3 length: 13 residues. Germline V CDR1 and CDR2: SGHDT, YYEEEE. V lost 5 bases to trimming and J lost 1 base, with 9 bases between them. The CDR3 nucleotides are TGTGCCAGCAGTAGTTTAAGGAACACTGAAGCTTTCTTT. As protein: CASSSLRNTEAFF. The complete variable domain, with remaining parts taken from reference TRBV5-6 and TRBJ1-1, reads DAGVTQSPTHLIKTRGQQVTLRCSPKSGHDTVSWYQQALGQGPQFIFQYYEEEERQRGNFPDRFSGHQFPNYSSELNVNALLLGDSALYLCASSSLRNTEAFFGQGTRLTVV.

This rearrangement joins TRBV19 to TRBJ1-1; D is uncertain. Germline V lookup: CDR1 LNHDA, CDR2 SQIVND (reference sequence). The CDR3 contains 12 residues. Trimming pared 1 base from V and 5 bases from J, leaving 5 bases between. The CDR3 loop reads CASSIGRTEAFF. CDR3 DNA sequence: TGTGCCAGTAGTATAGGGAGGACTGAAGCTTTCTTT. Looking up the rest from reference TRBV19 and TRBJ1-1 gives the full variable domain: DGGITQSPKYLFRKEGQNVTLSCEQNLNHDAMYWYRQDPGQGLRLIYYSQIVNDFQKGDIAEGYSVSREKKESFPLTVTSAQKNPTAFYLCASSIGRTEAFFGQGTRLTVV.

V is TRBV5-4 and J is TRBJ2-7, with no clear D. The V gene's germline CDR1 is SGHNT and CDR2 YYREEE (reference sequence). The CDR3 has 14 amino acids. The germline V and J ends were trimmed by 4 bases and 2 bases, with 13 bases remaining between them. The CDR3 DNA reads as TGTGCCAGCAGCCCCCGCAGCGCACCCTACGAGCAGTACTTC. Its translation: CASSPRSAPYEQYF.

The chain carries TRBV10-3 and TRBJ2-5; TRBD2 agrees at 7 bases. Germline loops: CDR1 ENHRY, CDR2 SYGVKD. The CDR3 totals 15 residues. The junction had 4 bases not matched to a gene; V was cut back by 0 bases and J by 3 bases. The CDR3 sequence: CAISESSGQKETQYF. The CDR3 nucleotides read TGTGCCATCAGTGAGTCTAGCGGGCAAAAAGAGACCCAGTACTTC.

This clone was counted a few times. J is TRBJ1-1 and V is TRBV6-1; no definite D call. This CDR3 region has 13 residues. V gave up 1 base and J gave up 5 bases, with 8 bases separating them. Germline V gene sequence: CDR1 MNHNS, CDR2 SASEGT. CDR3 sequence reads: CASSEDRGTEAFF. CDR3 nucleotide sequence: TGTGCCAGCAGTGAAGATCGAGGGACTGAAGCTTTCTTT.

The rearrangement links TRBV5-1 to TRBJ1-5; 9 positions match TRBD1. The CDR3 sequence is 15 residues long. Germline trimming cut 4 bases from V and 1 base from J; bases unmatched to any gene: 3. Germline loops: CDR1 SGHRS, CDR2 YFSETQ. DNA for the CDR3: TGCGCCAGCAGCGAAGGACAGGGGAGCAATCAGCCCCAGCATTTT. Amino acids: CASSEGQGSNQPQHF.

The CDR3 spells CASSGAGGMSNQPQHF. In nucleotides, the CDR3 is TGTGCCAGCAGTGGGGCAGGGGGCATGAGCAATCAGCCCCAGCATTTT. The rearrangement links TRBV6-1 to TRBJ1-5; 8 bases map to TRBD1. This CDR3 has 16 residues. The J segment lost 1 base and the V segment lost 4 bases, leaving 6 bases of the junction unmatched. CDR1 and CDR2 from the germline V gene are MNHNS and SASEGT.

The genes are TRBV6-6 and TRBJ1-6; maybe TRBD1 (6 bases). Germline V gives CDR1 MNHNY, CDR2 SVGAGI (reference sequence). V lost 6 bases and J 13 bases, leaving 13 bases between the germline ends. There are 12 residues in the CDR3. This CDR3 reads CASRQGLNPLHF. For the CDR3, the DNA is TGTGCCAGCAGGCAGGGGTTGAATCCCCTCCACTTT.

V gene TRBV19 combines with J gene TRBJ1-4; TRBD1 agrees at 8 bases. V lost 4 bases and J lost 0; bases outside the gene matches: 16. This CDR3 is 20 amino acids long. Germline lookup yields CDR1 LNHDA and CDR2 SQIVND (reference sequence). CDR3 DNA: TGTGCCAGTAGTAAGACAGGGGACTCTTTCCTTGACCCAACTAATGAAAAACTGTTTTTT. Encoded protein: CASSKTGDSFLDPTNEKLFF.

The table lists this clone with a few counts. V is TRBV4-1 and J is TRBJ2-7; TRBD1 aligns across 7 bases. V lost 3 bases and J lost 1; bases outside the gene matches: 9. The CDR3 extends over 16 amino acids. In germline, CDR1 is MGHRA, CDR2 YSYEKL. The CDR3 DNA sequence: TGCGCCAGCAGCCACCCGACAGGGAAGGAATCCTACGAGCAGTACTTC. This codes for CASSHPTGKESYEQYF.

This chain joins TRBV11-2 and TRBJ2-1; TRBD2 matches 14 bases. Looked up from germline, CDR1 is SGHAT and CDR2 is FQNNGV. The CDR3 totals 16 residues. J was trimmed by 7 bases and V by 4 bases; bases with no gene match: 6. The CDR3 spells CASSYRRLAGGNEQFF. CDR3 nucleotides: TGTGCCAGCAGCTACCGACGACTAGCGGGAGGGAATGAGCAGTTCTTC.

V gene TRBV9 combines with J gene TRBJ1-3, with 7 nucleotides matching TRBD1. There are 14 residues in the CDR3. The V segment lost 3 bases and the J segment 3 bases; nucleotides outside the gene matches: 3. Germline V gene lookup returns CDR1 SGDLS and CDR2 YYNGEE. The CDR3 reads CASSGQGNGNTIYF. CDR3 nucleotides: TGTGCCAGCAGCGGACAGGGTAATGGAAACACCATATATTTT.

The CDR3 DNA reads as TGTGCCAGCAGCTCTCAGGTGTACAATGAGCAGTTCTTC. It is translated as CASSSQVYNEQFF. The chain recombines TRBV7-2 with TRBJ2-1; D gene unclear. Trimming removed 4 bases from V and 4 bases from J, with 8 bases in between. CDR1 and CDR2 from the germline V gene are SGHTA and FQGNSA. The CDR3 length is 13 residues.

This chain joins TRBV5-1 and TRBJ2-7, with 15 bases matching TRBD2. Germline V gives CDR1 SGHRS, CDR2 YFSETQ. Trimming at V came to 3 bases and at J to 4 bases, leaving 8 bases not matched to a gene. CDR3 length equals 17 residues. The CDR3 nucleotides read TGCGCCAGCAGCTCGGAGGTCGGACTAGCGGGAGGGTACGAGCAGTACTTC. Its protein is CASSSEVGLAGGYEQYF.

The CDR3 DNA follows: TGTGCCAGCAGTTACGACAGGGGGGGAGGCTACACCTTC. Translation: CASSYDRGGGYTF. The V call is TRBV6-5, the J call TRBJ1-2; TRBD1 agrees at 9 bases. Germline CDR1 MNHEY, CDR2 SVGAGI. The trim removed 2 bases at V and 8 bases at J, leaving 3 bases unmatched. The CDR3 contains 13 residues.

V is TRBV7-9 and J is TRBJ2-2; TRBD1 agrees at 9 bases. The germline CDR1 and CDR2 sequences are SEHNR and FQNEAQ (reference sequence). The CDR3 runs to 12 residues. The V gene end was trimmed by 5 bases and the J gene end by 15 bases; junction bases not matched to a gene: 7. CDR3 in DNA: TGTGCCAGCAGCCTCGGGACAGGGCTAATGTTTTTT. Protein: CASSLGTGLMFF.

The rearrangement links TRBV6-2 or TRBV6-3 to TRBJ2-2; 14 bases agree with TRBD2. Germline CDR1 is MNHEY and CDR2 is SVGEGT. This CDR3 is 15 amino acids long. Trimming took 6 bases from V and 9 from J; bases not matched to a gene: 6. In DNA form, the CDR3 reads TGTGCCAGCAGCTCCGGGACTAGCGGGGGCAGGGAGCTGTTTTTT. This encodes CASSSGTSGGRELFF.

The chain carries TRBV5-1 and TRBJ1-6, with TRBD1 identical over 9 bases. Germline CDR1 reads SGHRS; CDR2 reads YFSETQ. CDR3 size: 15 residues. Germline trimming cut 1 base from V and 9 bases from J; bases unmatched to any gene: 5. The CDR3: CASSLQQGAISPLHF. The CDR3, as DNA: TGCGCCAGCAGCTTGCAACAGGGGGCAATTTCACCCCTCCACTTT.

The V gene is TRBV5-1, the J gene TRBJ2-7, with a tentative D call TRBD1 (6 bases). This CDR3 spans 14 amino acids. The ends were cut back, 0 bases at V and 5 bases at J, with 12 bases in the middle. CDR1 SGHRS and CDR2 YFSETQ come from the germline V gene. In DNA form, the CDR3 reads TGCGCCAGCAGCTTGGAACAGGGAGTCAACGAGCAGTACTTC. It specifies CASSLEQGVNEQYF.

This clone was detected only a few times. This chain joins TRBV3-1 (or the pseudogene TRBV3-2) and TRBJ2-7; D is perhaps TRBD1 (5 bases). V was trimmed by 4 bases and J by 0 bases, leaving 7 bases between them. This CDR3 is 13 amino acids long. Germline CDR1 reads LGHDT; CDR2 reads YNNKEL (reference sequence). The CDR3 here is CASSLDTSYEQYF. The CDR3 DNA sequence: TGTGCCAGCAGCCTGGACACCTCCTACGAGCAGTACTTC.

This clone was seen a handful of times. This chain uses TRBV15 with TRBJ1-5, with 10 bases fitting TRBD1. Germline values: CDR1 LNHNV, CDR2 YYDKDF (reference sequence). The CDR3 loop spans 14 amino acids. V gave up 3 bases and J gave up 6 bases; unmatched junction bases: 2. For the CDR3, the DNA is TGTGCCACCAGCAGGACAGGGGGCGGTCAGCCCCAGCATTTT. This translates into CATSRTGGGQPQHF.

The sample holds one count of this clone. The chain uses TRBV28 and TRBJ2-1, with TRBD2 matching 13 bases. V trimming: 7 bases; J trimming: 2 bases; junction bases outside the gene matches: 8. The CDR3 loop spans 17 amino acids. Per germline, CDR1 MDHEN and CDR2 SYDVKM. This CDR3 is CASTPGGTSGTYNEQFF. In DNA, the CDR3 is TGTGCCAGCACCCCCGGGGGGACTAGCGGGACCTACAATGAGCAGTTCTTC.

The V call is TRBV2, the J call TRBJ2-1; 16 nucleotides agree with TRBD2. J was trimmed by 9 bases and V by 6 bases; bases with no gene match: 8. Germline-derived CDR1 and CDR2 are SNHLY and FYNNEI. The CDR3 spans 16 residues. CDR3 in DNA: TGTGCCAGCAGGCCCGGGACTAGCGGGGGGGCCTTTGAGCAGTTCTTC. This translates into CASRPGTSGGAFEQFF.

This sequence joins TRBV5-4 and TRBJ2-1; 9 bases agree with TRBD2. This CDR3 contains 17 residues. Germline loops: CDR1 SGHNT, CDR2 YYREEE (reference sequence). V was clipped by 0 bases and J by 8 bases; unmatched bases: 12. The CDR3 protein is CASSLAESGGRAHEQFF. The CDR3 DNA is TGTGCCAGCAGCTTGGCCGAGTCAGGCGGGAGGGCCCATGAGCAGTTCTTC.

The chain carries TRBV9 and TRBJ1-5; D uncertain. CDR3 length equals 12 residues. The V and J ends lost 6 bases and 3 bases respectively, with 7 bases between them. The germline gives CDR1 SGDLS, CDR2 YYNGEE. The CDR3, as DNA: TGTGCCAGCATCGCTACCAATCAGCCCCAGCATTTT. Translating it yields CASIATNQPQHF.

The chain couples TRBV15 to TRBJ2-5; 10 positions match TRBD2. CDR1 is LNHNV and CDR2 is YYDKDF in the germline V gene (reference sequence). V dropped 9 bases and J dropped 3; count of bases not matched to a gene: 7. This CDR3 comprises 14 residues. This chain's CDR3 is CATRPSGGKETQYF. The CDR3 coding sequence is TGTGCCACAAGACCTAGCGGGGGAAAAGAGACCCAGTACTTC.